The 20 T cell receptor beta chains presented below share a single source sample, sequenced in a study of T-cell reconstitution after alpha-beta-depleted transplantation in children. Preparing the TCRbeta library involved the use of unique molecular identifiers. Each CDR3 protein is one row after TCRdb ran MiXCR on the PCR reads. There are about 540,000 distinct CDR3 sequences in the sample; about 17% occur only once, and 3% to 3.5% lies in the top ten. The sample here was PBMCs from the stem cell graft donor, taken from the stem cell graft. The receptors shown here come from a human donor who donated a stem cell graft to a child with acute lymphoblastic leukemia.

This clonotype showed up just a few times. The chain is built from TRBV24-1 and TRBJ2-1; D perhaps matches TRBD1 (5 bases). This CDR3 is 13 amino acids long. CDR1 and CDR2 from the germline V gene are KGHDR and SFDVKD. V was pared by 4 bases and J by 4 bases, with 7 bases between. CDR3: CATSDGHYNEQFF. The CDR3 nucleotides read TGTGCCACCAGTGACGGACATTACAATGAGCAGTTCTTC.

This clonotype was seen a few times. The rearrangement joins TRBV6-5 to TRBJ1-2; 9 nucleotides agree with TRBD1. V gave up 0 bases and J gave up 0 bases; unmatched junction bases: 5. The CDR3 has 17 residues. Germline loops: CDR1 MNHEY, CDR2 SVGAGI. The CDR3, as DNA: TGTGCCAGCAGTTACTCGAAGGGGGACAGGGCTAACTATGGCTACACCTTC. Its translation is CASSYSKGDRANYGYTF.

This clonotype occurred many times. In nucleotides, the CDR3 is TGTGCCAGCAGCCCGGACAGGGATCAGCCCCAGCATTTT. Translating gives CASSPDRDQPQHF. This rearrangement joins TRBV12-3 or TRBV12-4 to TRBJ1-5; TRBD1 agrees at 8 bases. This CDR3 is built from 13 residues. V shed 6 bases, J shed 5 bases, and the junction held 3 bases outside the gene matches.

This chain joins TRBV5-1 and TRBJ2-7, with TRBD2 matching 7 bases. The CDR3 sequence is 15 residues long. Losses at the gene ends were 0 bases for V and 2 bases for J; bases not matched to a gene: 5. Per germline, CDR1 SGHRS and CDR2 YFSETQ. In DNA form, the CDR3 reads TGCGCCAGCAGCTTGGATCCGGGAGGTACCTACGAGCAGTACTTC. It translates to CASSLDPGGTYEQYF.

The J gene is TRBJ2-3, the V gene TRBV12-3 or TRBV12-4; D is ambiguous. The V end lost 6 bases, the J end lost 2 bases, and 12 bases lay between the germline ends. The CDR3 has 14 amino acids. The CDR3 protein is CASSSFPNTDTQYF. CDR3 in DNA: TGTGCCAGCAGCTCGTTCCCGAACACAGATACGCAGTATTTT.

This clonotype came up a few times. This rearrangement joins TRBV12-3 or TRBV12-4 to TRBJ2-2, with TRBD2 matching over 9 bases. CDR3 length: 15 residues. With 1 base clipped from V and 7 bases from J, the junction kept 4 bases outside the gene matches. CDR3 nucleotides: TGTGCCAGCAGTTTAGGCGGGAGGGCCATCGGGGAGCTGTTTTTT. Translation gives CASSLGGRAIGELFF.

Only a few counts were recorded for this clonotype. This chain connects TRBV20-1 to TRBJ2-1, with D maybe TRBD1 (5 bases). CDR1 and CDR2 (germline): DFQATT, SNEGSKA (reference sequence). This CDR3 region has 14 residues. V lost 6 bases, J lost 5 bases, and 17 bases lay in between. The CDR3 DNA reads as TGCAGTGCAAGGGGCCGCCTGGCTGACAATGAGCAGTTCTTC. Translated, it gives CSARGRLADNEQFF.

This clonotype was found many times. The chain carries TRBV29-1 and TRBJ2-7; no definite D call. CDR3 length: 13 amino acids. Deletions cut 3 bases from V and 1 base from J, with 10 bases between. Germline V gene sequence: CDR1 SQVTM, CDR2 ANQGSEA. The CDR3 protein is CSVEYGVSYEQYF. The CDR3 DNA reads TGCAGCGTTGAGTATGGTGTGTCCTACGAGCAGTACTTC.

This clonotype was counted many times. The junction shows a germline mismatch at one end, possibly a read error. The chain is built from TRBV10-1 and TRBJ2-3; D gene unclear. There are 13 residues in the CDR3. The V gene's germline CDR1 is WNHNN and CDR2 SYGVQD (reference sequence). CDR3 residues: CASSESGTDTQYF. The CDR3 bases are TGTGCCAGCAGTGAATCCGGTACAGATACGCAGTATTTT.

This clonotype was seen a handful of times. The chain has TRBV7-8 and TRBJ2-7, with a possible D match to TRBD2 (6 bases). This CDR3 is built from 14 residues. Germline V CDR1 and CDR2: SGHVS, FQNEAQ. V lost 2 bases and J 3 bases, leaving 11 bases between the germline ends. The CDR3 coding sequence is TGTGCCAGCAGCTTACGTGGAGGGTTCTACGAGCAGTACTTC. Translation gives CASSLRGGFYEQYF. The whole variable domain, remainder taken from reference TRBV7-8 and TRBJ2-7, is GAGVSQSPRYKVAKRGQDVALRCDPISGHVSLFWYQQALGQGPEFLTYFQNEAQLDKSGLPSDRFFAERPEGSVSTLKIQRTQQEDSAVYLCASSLRGGFYEQYFGPGTRLTVT.

This clonotype was seen only a few times. The chain recombines TRBV9 with TRBJ2-7; 16 nucleotides agree with TRBD2. With V trimmed by 0 bases and J by 1 base, 4 bases remained unmatched. Germline CDR1 and CDR2: SGDLS and YYNGEE. CDR3 length: 18 residues. The CDR3 sequence is CASSVVWGLAGGSYEQYF. The CDR3 region has the DNA TGTGCCAGCAGCGTAGTGTGGGGACTAGCGGGAGGGTCCTACGAGCAGTACTTC.

The V gene is TRBV19, the J gene TRBJ2-1; 10 bases align to TRBD2. The CDR3 runs 12 residues. V lost 5 bases, J lost 9 bases, and 1 base stayed unmatched. Germline V lookup: CDR1 LNHDA, CDR2 SQIVND (reference sequence). CDR3 DNA: TGTGCCAGTAGTCAGCGGGGGGGTGAGCAGTTCTTC. This gives the protein CASSQRGGEQFF.

In DNA form, the CDR3 reads TGTGCCAGCAGCTTCTCCGGGAGGGCAATAGATACGCAGTATTTT. Its protein product is CASSFSGRAIDTQYF. The chain has TRBV11-2 and TRBJ2-3, with 8 nucleotides matching TRBD2. The V gene end was trimmed by 3 bases and the J gene end by 5 bases; junction bases not matched to a gene: 7. Germline-derived CDR1 and CDR2 are SGHAT and FQNNGV. CDR3 size: 15 residues. Variable domain in full (rest from reference TRBV11-2 and TRBJ2-3): EAGVAQSPRYKIIEKRQSVAFWCNPISGHATLYWYQQILGQGPKLLIQFQNNGVVDDSQLPKDRFSAERLKGVDSTLKIQPAKLEDSAVYLCASSFSGRAIDTQYFGPGTRLTVL.

Only one count was recorded for this clonotype. The J gene is TRBJ2-4, the V gene TRBV4-2, with 9 bases aligning to TRBD2. The V gene end was trimmed by 1 base and the J gene end by 4 bases; junction bases not matched to a gene: 5. The CDR3 runs 16 residues. Germline CDR1 reads LGHNA; CDR2 reads YNFKEQ. CDR3 bases: TGTGCCAGCAGCCAAGGAGCTAGCGGGATTAAAAACATTCAGTACTTC. The encoded protein is CASSQGASGIKNIQYF.

This clonotype was counted many times. The CDR3 region is CASSVAASFGRANEQFF. In DNA form, the CDR3 reads TGTGCCAGCAGTGTGGCCGCCTCCTTCGGGAGGGCCAATGAGCAGTTCTTC. The chain carries TRBV6-4 and TRBJ2-1; 8 nucleotides agree with TRBD2. Germline CDR1 is MRHNA and CDR2 is SNTAGT. J gave up 6 bases and V 4 bases, and 14 bases lay outside the gene matches. The CDR3 is 17 amino acids.

This sequence joins TRBV5-6 and TRBJ1-1; D is unresolved. This CDR3 is 15 amino acids long. The germline V and J ends were trimmed by 0 bases and 6 bases, with 15 bases remaining between them. CDR1 and CDR2 (germline): SGHDT, YYEEEE. CDR3 in amino acids: CASSLEGILSAEAFF. In DNA form, the CDR3 reads TGTGCCAGCAGCTTGGAGGGCATACTAAGCGCTGAAGCTTTCTTT.

In regard to this clonotype: The junction and the germline gene differ at one end; a read error may be behind it. The chain uses TRBV3-1 and TRBJ2-7, with D possibly being TRBD1 or TRBD2 (5 bases each). Germline V gene sequence: CDR1 LGHDT, CDR2 YNNKEL (reference sequence). The CDR3 contains 15 residues. The CDR3 spells CASSFDQGASYDQYF. The CDR3 DNA reads as TGTGCCAGCAGCTTCGACCAGGGAGCCAGCTACGACCAGTACTTC.

The table lists this clonotype with a few counts. The V and J genes are TRBV7-3 and TRBJ2-7; 11 nucleotides match TRBD1. Germline CDR1 SGHTA, CDR2 FQGTGA. Unmatched junction bases numbered 14, after V lost 5 bases and J lost 5 bases. This CDR3 region has 17 residues. The CDR3 reads CASSNYGKGQGGDEQYF. For the CDR3, the DNA is TGTGCCAGCAGCAATTATGGGAAGGGACAGGGGGGCGACGAGCAGTACTTC.

This clonotype showed up just a few times. This chain links TRBV5-1 with TRBJ2-7; D is perhaps TRBD2 (6 bases). This CDR3 is built from 15 residues. Germline assignment: CDR1 SGHRS and CDR2 YFSETQ. V was pared by 2 bases and J by 2 bases, with 14 bases between. CDR3 loop: CASSFVSGETYEQYF. CDR3 DNA: TGCGCCAGCAGCTTTGTGTCGGGGGAAACCTACGAGCAGTACTTC.

The chain is built from TRBV29-1 and TRBJ2-2, with TRBD2 as a possible D gene (6 bases). CDR3 length: 15 amino acids. Germline V CDR1 and CDR2: SQVTM, ANQGSEA. V was pared by 5 bases and J by 5 bases, with 18 bases between. The CDR3 coding sequence is TGCAGCGTTCAAAGCGGGTCTTTCTTTACCGGGGAGCTGTTTTTT. Amino acid sequence: CSVQSGSFFTGELFF.